The T cell receptor beta chain under discussion was sequenced for a study of T cells in Graves' hyperthyroidism and ophthalmopathy. Whole-study results and caveats: Using 13 V-J features, a model discriminated ophthalmopathy from stable hyperthyroidism. Blood samples included most of the expanded thyroid clonotypes exceeding 0.001.

Researchers took RNA transcripts and amplified the TCR beta CDR3 regions from them. Initially, a first-round RT-PCR of the TCR CDR3 employed the HTBI primer set. TCRdb used MiXCR to reprocess the multiplex PCR reads, holding one entry per CDR3 protein. The profile shows hundreds of thousands of distinct CDR3 sequences, around 13% of them singletons. Comments on this clonotype: Its cognate antigen is unknown.

Germline-derived CDR1 and CDR2 are SGDLS and YYNGEE. V lost 4 bases to trimming and J lost 3 bases, with 26 bases between them. The CDR3 is 19 amino acids. Graves' hyperthyroidism is called stable when ophthalmopathy does not progress within 18 months. The source is a woman in her 40s with Graves' hyperthyroidism. The V call is TRBV9, the J call TRBJ1-5; D unresolved. Sequencing input: blood. The DNA for the CDR3 is TGTGCCAGCAGCCCCGCGGCCGCCCGACACTTACTCCCCAATCAGCCCCAGCATTTT. Its translation: CASSPAAARHLLPNQPQHF.